This T cell receptor beta chain was documented in a study of T cell responses to AZD1222 COVID-19 vaccine. General study findings and limits: Among the donors, most were white British and more were female, and clonal diversity was possibly underestimated.

A note on this clone: Its antigen remains unknown. The sample has other DNA sequences that encode this CDR3 too.

The table came from immunoSEQ multiplex PCR; TCRdb's copy has only in-frame clones and leaves some out. This sample has around 71,000 clones, with roughly 82% found just once. This TCR was sampled from an adult in good health. The source was peripheral blood, collected on day 0 of AZD1222 vaccination.

The CDR3 DNA reads TGTGCCAGCAGTTTCGGGGGAAATGAGCAGTTCTTC. It codes for CASSFGGNEQFF. This chain joins TRBV12-3 or TRBV12-4 and TRBJ2-1, with a possible D match to TRBD2 (6 bases). The CDR3 runs to 12 residues. Trimming took 3 bases from V and 7 from J, leaving 7 bases between them.